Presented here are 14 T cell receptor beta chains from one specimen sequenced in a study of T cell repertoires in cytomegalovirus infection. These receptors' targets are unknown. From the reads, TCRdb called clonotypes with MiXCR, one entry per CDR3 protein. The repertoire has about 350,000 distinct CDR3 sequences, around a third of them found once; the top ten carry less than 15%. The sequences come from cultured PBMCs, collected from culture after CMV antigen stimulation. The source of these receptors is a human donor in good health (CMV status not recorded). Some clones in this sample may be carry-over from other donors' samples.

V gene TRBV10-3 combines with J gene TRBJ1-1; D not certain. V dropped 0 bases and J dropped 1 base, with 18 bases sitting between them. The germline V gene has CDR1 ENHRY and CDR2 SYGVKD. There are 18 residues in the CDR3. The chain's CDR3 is CAISESEAPRSKNTEAFF. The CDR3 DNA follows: TGTGCCATCAGTGAGTCGGAAGCCCCCCGAAGTAAGAACACTGAAGCTTTCTTT.

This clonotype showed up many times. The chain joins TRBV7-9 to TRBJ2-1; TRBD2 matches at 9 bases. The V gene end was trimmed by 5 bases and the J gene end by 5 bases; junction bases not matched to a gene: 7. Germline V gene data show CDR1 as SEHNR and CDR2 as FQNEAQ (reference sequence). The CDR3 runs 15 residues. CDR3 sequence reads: CASSPRTSVNNEQFF. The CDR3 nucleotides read TGTGCCAGCAGCCCTAGGACTAGCGTGAACAATGAGCAGTTCTTC.

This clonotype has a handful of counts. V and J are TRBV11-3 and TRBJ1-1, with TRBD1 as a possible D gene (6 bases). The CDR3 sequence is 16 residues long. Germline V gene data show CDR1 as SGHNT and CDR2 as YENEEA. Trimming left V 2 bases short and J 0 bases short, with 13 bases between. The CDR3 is CASSLKGGGMNTEAFF. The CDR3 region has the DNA TGTGCCAGCAGCTTAAAGGGGGGAGGGATGAACACTGAAGCTTTCTTT.

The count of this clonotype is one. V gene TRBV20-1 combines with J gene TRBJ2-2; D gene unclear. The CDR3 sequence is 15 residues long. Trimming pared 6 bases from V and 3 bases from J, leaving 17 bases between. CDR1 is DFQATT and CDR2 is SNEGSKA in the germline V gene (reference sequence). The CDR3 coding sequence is TGCAGTGCCCTCGTTCTCGAAGGTGACACCGGGGAGCTGTTTTTT. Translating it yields CSALVLEGDTGELFF.

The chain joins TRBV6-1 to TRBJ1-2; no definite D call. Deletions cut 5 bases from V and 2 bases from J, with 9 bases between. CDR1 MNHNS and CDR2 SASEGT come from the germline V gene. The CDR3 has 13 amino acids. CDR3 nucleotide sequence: TGTGCCAGCAGTTTGACGGAAAACTATGGCTACACCTTC. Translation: CASSLTENYGYTF.

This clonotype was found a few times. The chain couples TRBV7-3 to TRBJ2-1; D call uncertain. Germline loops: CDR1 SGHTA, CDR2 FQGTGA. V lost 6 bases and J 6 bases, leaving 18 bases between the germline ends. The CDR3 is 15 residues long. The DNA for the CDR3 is TGTGCCAGCAGTCTTCAGCGAGGCCCCTCCAATGAGCAGTTCTTC. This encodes CASSLQRGPSNEQFF.

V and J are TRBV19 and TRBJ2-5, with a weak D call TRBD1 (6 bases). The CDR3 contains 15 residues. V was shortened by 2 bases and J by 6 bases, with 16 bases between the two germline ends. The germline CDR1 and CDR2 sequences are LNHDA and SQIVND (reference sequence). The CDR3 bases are TGTGCCAGTAGTATATCGGCCAGGGGTAAGCAGACCCAGTACTTC. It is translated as CASSISARGKQTQYF.

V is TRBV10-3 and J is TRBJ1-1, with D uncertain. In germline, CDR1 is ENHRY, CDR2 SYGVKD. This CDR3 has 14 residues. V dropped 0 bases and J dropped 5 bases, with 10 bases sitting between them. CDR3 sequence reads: CAISESIGGTEAFF. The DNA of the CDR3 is TGTGCCATCAGTGAGTCGATTGGCGGGACTGAAGCTTTCTTT.

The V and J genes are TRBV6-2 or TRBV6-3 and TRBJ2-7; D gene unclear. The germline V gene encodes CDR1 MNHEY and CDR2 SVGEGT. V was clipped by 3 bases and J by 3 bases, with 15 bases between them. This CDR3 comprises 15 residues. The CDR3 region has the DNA TGTGCCAGCAGTTATGAGGCCGGCCGAATCTACGAGCAGTACTTC. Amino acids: CASSYEAGRIYEQYF.

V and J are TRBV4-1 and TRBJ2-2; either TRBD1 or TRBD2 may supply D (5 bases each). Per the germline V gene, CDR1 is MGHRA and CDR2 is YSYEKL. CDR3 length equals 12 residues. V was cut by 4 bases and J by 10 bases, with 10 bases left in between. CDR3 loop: CASSPYGAELFF. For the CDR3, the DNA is TGCGCCAGCAGCCCCTACGGGGCGGAGCTGTTTTTT.

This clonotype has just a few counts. DNA for the CDR3: TGTGCCACCAGTGATTCCGCCATGGGTCAGGGCACTGAAGCTTTCTTT. This sequence encodes CATSDSAMGQGTEAFF. The chain couples TRBV24-1 to TRBJ1-1; D possibly corresponds to TRBD1 (5 bases). This CDR3 has 16 amino acids. Germline assignment: CDR1 KGHDR and CDR2 SFDVKD. Trimming took off 2 bases at V and 4 bases at J, with 16 bases between the two ends.

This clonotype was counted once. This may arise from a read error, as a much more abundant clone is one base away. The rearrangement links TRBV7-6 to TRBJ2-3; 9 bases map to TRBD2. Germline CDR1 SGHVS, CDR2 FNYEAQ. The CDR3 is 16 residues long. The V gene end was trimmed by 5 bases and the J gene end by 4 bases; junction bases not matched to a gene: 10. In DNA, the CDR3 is TGTGCCAGCAGCGCAACAGCGGGAGGAGTATCAGATACGCAGTATTTT. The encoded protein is CASSATAGGVSDTQYF.

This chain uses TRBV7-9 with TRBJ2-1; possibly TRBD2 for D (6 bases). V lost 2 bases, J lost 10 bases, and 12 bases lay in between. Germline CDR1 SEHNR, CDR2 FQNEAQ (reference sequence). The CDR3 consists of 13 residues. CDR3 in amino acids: CASSLHGGEEQFF. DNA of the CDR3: TGTGCCAGCAGCTTACACGGGGGAGAGGAGCAGTTCTTC.

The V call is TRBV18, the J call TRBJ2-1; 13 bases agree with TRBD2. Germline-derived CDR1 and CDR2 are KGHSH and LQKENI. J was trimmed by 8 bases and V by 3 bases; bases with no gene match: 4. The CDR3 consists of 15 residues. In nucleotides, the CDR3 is TGTGCCAGCTCACCTCAACTAGCGGGAGGGGATGAGCAGTTCTTC. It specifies CASSPQLAGGDEQFF.